This note documents a single T cell receptor (beta chain) sequence. Its antigen has not been determined. Base qualities are not at hand, and no much larger clone is one base apart. Libraries came from PCR. TCR sequencing of DNA from cultured CD4+ T cells used the Oncomine TCR Beta short-read assay at the Johns Hopkins FTIC core. The QIAamp micro DNA kit was used to extract genomic DNA from the cultured CD4+ T cells. Oncomine TCR Beta libraries made from cultured CD4+ T cells were pooled using unique dual indexes and sequenced on an Illumina iSeq 100. From the authors' description of their analysis: Non-productive sequences were removed, and CDR3s that did not start with C, did not end with F or W, or were shorter than 7 amino acids were discarded. Antigen-specific clonotypes were identified with the MANAFEST web application by comparing peptide-stimulated wells with reference and other culture wells. For a clone to be called positive, the clone needed an FDR below 0.05, an odds ratio above 5, and a productive frequency above 0.1% in at least two of three replicate wells. Cross-reactive clonotypes were defined as significantly expanded in both SARS-CoV-2 spike wells and at least one common cold coronavirus spike condition. Using R version 3.6.1, CDR3 homology was evaluated through Levenshtein distances (stringdist) along with unrooted phylogenetic trees (ape). TCRdb reprocessing: public reads trimmed at Q25 with fastp, clones called with MiXCR, in-frame beta chains kept. Rows are combined by CDR3 protein, so each entry shows the most common genes and DNA. Clone size and V and J calls follow TCRdb, not the original study. The sample table contains roughly 16,000 distinct CDR3 sequences; only one count was recorded for 45% to 65% of them. The top ten constitute roughly 32% of the sample.

As encoded in the germline V gene, CDR1 is KGHDR while CDR2 is SFDVKD. Trimmed from V: 2 bases; trimmed from J: 6 bases; junction bases lacking a gene match: 3. Including cysteine and phenylalanine, the CDR3 has 14 amino acids. Here the CDR3 DNA is all that survives: 42 bases in frame from base 1. The treatment or condition label for this specimen denotes: approximately 11-day PBMC culture with coronavirus spike peptide pools or control peptides (ViraFEST assay). The study used the ViraFEST assay, which expanded antigen-specific T cells with peptide pools and then identified expanded clonotypes by TCR sequencing. The positive SARS-CoV-2 PCR tests of the convalescent patients were dated from March to December 2020, before the Alpha, Beta and Delta variants emerged in the United States. PBMCs were cultured at approximately 2.1 million per well in IMDM supplemented with 5% human AB serum and around 10 IU/ml IL-2, with approximately 9.5 ug/ml peptide pools added. On days 3 and 7, half of the culture medium was replaced with fresh IL-2-containing medium. CD4+ T cells were isolated after roughly 10 days of culture through negative selection using the EasySep CD4+ T cell isolation kit. Ficoll-Paque Plus gradient centrifugation was used to isolate PBMCs from whole blood, and the isolated PBMCs were then either used fresh or cryopreserved at -140C. Each culture condition was generally run in triplicate wells.

This sample was included in a study of vaccination and CD4 T cells after COVID-19 (dated by TCRdb to the early 2020s). General notes on the study: Every convalescent patient had a positive nasal swab PCR test for SARS-CoV-2, with mild disease in eight to ten patients and severe disease in one. The convalescent cohort included six males and four females, with two Hispanic individuals, seven Caucasians, two Asians and one multiracial person. Each participant got two doses of either the Pfizer-BioNTech BNT162b2 vaccine (n=8) or the Moderna mRNA-1273 vaccine (n=2). Post-COVID blood samples from convalescent patients were collected a median of about 110 days after diagnosis, with a range of 35 to 161 days. Post-vaccine blood samples were obtained a median of approximately 74 days after the second vaccine dose, with a range of roughly 13 to 250 days. Culture stimuli were overlapping spike peptide pools from SARS-CoV-2 and from the common cold coronaviruses HCoV-NL63, HCoV-OC43 and HCoV-229E. Control cultures used a CEFX viral epitope pool as positive control, an HIV-1 Nef peptide pool as negative control, or no peptide. The spike-specific CD4+ TCR repertoire was compared before and after mRNA vaccination in approximately ten COVID-19 convalescent patients and a handful of infection-naive healthy vaccine recipients.

Summary of the overall study and its limitations: The study included relatively few convalescent patients and did not analyze early timepoints after natural infection. In convalescent patients, a median roughly 85% of post-vaccine SARS-CoV-2-reactive clones were detected only after vaccination, suggesting vaccine-specific priming. Of the vaccine-specific clones found in convalescent patients, nearly all (304 of 307) were mono-reactive for SARS-CoV-2 spike instead of being cross-reactive with common cold coronaviruses. The median count of SARS-CoV-2-reactive clonotypes went up from around 21 after infection to approximately 40 after vaccination, although the change was not significant.

This receptor was obtained from a human donor with COVID-19. The chain links TRBV24-1 with TRBJ1-2; 9 middle bases align to TRBD1. The sample was cultured CD4+ T cells from blood, taken after SARS-CoV-2 vaccination. The DNA reads TGTGCCACCAGTGATTCGGGACAGGGACATGGCTACACCTTC. Its translation is CATSDSGQGHGYTF.